These 14 T cell receptor beta chains were all obtained from the same sample, sequenced in a study of control samples from healthy donors and cancer patients. Clones were sequenced by immunoSEQ multiplex PCR, and TCRdb holds only the in-frame ones, with some missing. The data show 150,000 to 200,000 clones, roughly 91% seen once. The sequencing input was blood. The receptor source for this set is a woman between 25 and 40 years old in good health.

This chain uses TRBV6-4 with TRBJ2-1, with D hard to call. CDR1 and CDR2 (germline): MRHNA, SNTAGT. The V end was cut by 3 bases, the J end by 7 bases, with 10 bases between. CDR3 size: 13 residues. CDR3 coding DNA: TGTGCCAGCAGTGAGGGTGGGGTTAATGAGCAGTTCTTC. As protein: CASSEGGVNEQFF.

V usage is TRBV6-5 and J usage is TRBJ1-4, with D possibly matching TRBD1 (6 bases). The CDR3 covers 15 residues. Trimming took 2 bases from V and 7 from J, leaving 14 bases between them. Germline CDR1 and CDR2: MNHEY and SVGAGI. The CDR3 is CASSYATGKGEKLFF. Written as DNA, the CDR3 is TGTGCCAGCAGTTACGCTACAGGGAAGGGTGAAAAACTGTTTTTT.

The sample holds one count of this clone. The chain is built from TRBV19 and TRBJ1-4, with a weak D call TRBD1 (5 bases). Trimming left V 4 bases short and J 3 bases short, with 9 bases between. This CDR3 contains 14 residues. Per germline, CDR1 LNHDA and CDR2 SQIVND (reference sequence). The CDR3 nucleotides are TGTGCCAGTAGTACAGGGATCCCTAATGAAAAACTGTTTTTT. Protein product: CASSTGIPNEKLFF.

The chain carries TRBV11-2 and TRBJ1-2; 7 bases are a match to TRBD1. The CDR3 has 14 amino acids. Germline V gives CDR1 SGHAT, CDR2 FQNNGV. The V and J ends lost 5 bases and 1 base, in that order; junction bases with no gene match: 4. CDR3 coding DNA: TGTGCCAGCAGCCCCAGGGGGTTTAACTATGGCTACACCTTC. Protein: CASSPRGFNYGYTF.

This clone was counted between two and nine times. The gene calls are TRBV11-1 and TRBJ2-7; D is ambiguous. The germline CDR1 and CDR2 sequences are SGHAT and FQDESV (reference sequence). This CDR3 has 11 residues. Trimming removed 0 bases from V and 3 bases from J, with 0 bases in between. The CDR3 nucleotides are TGTGCCAGCAGCTTAGCCTACGAGCAGTACTTC. Its translation: CASSLAYEQYF.

The rearrangement links TRBV28 to TRBJ1-5; D is possibly TRBD1 (5 bases). The germline V and J ends were trimmed by 2 bases and 2 bases, with 13 bases remaining between them. CDR1 and CDR2 (germline): MDHEN, SYDVKM. The CDR3 contains 16 residues. CDR3 DNA: TGTGCCAGCAGTTTAAAGGGGCTTGGGGGCAATCAGCCCCAGCATTTT. Amino acid sequence: CASSLKGLGGNQPQHF.

The chain carries TRBV7-2 and TRBJ1-3; unclear D gene. The CDR3 totals 14 residues. CDR1 and CDR2 (germline): SGHTA, FQGNSA. Trimming shortened V by 4 bases and J by 1 base, and 8 bases separated the two germline ends. The CDR3 bases are TGTGCCAGCAGCTGGACGTCGTCTGGAAACACCATATATTTT. It encodes CASSWTSSGNTIYF.

The V call is TRBV6-1, the J call TRBJ1-5; D gene uncertain. The V end was cut by 0 bases, the J end by 0 bases, with 6 bases between. CDR1 is MNHNS, CDR2 SASEGT, per germline. The CDR3 runs 15 residues. CDR3 loop: CASSEASISNQPQHF. CDR3 nucleotide sequence: TGTGCCAGCAGTGAAGCATCGATTAGCAATCAGCCCCAGCATTTT.

This clone was seen only once. The chain uses TRBV5-1 and TRBJ2-7; 9 bases align to TRBD1. Germline lookup yields CDR1 SGHRS and CDR2 YFSETQ. This CDR3 spans 16 amino acids. V lost 0 bases and J lost 4; bases outside the gene matches: 8. CDR3 DNA sequence: TGCGCCAGCAGCTTGGGGGGACAGGGCGAGGGGTACGAGCAGTACTTC. This translates into CASSLGGQGEGYEQYF.

This chain links TRBV19 with TRBJ2-6; 7 bases line up with TRBD1. With V trimmed by 9 bases and J by 0 bases, 5 bases remained unmatched. The CDR3 has 15 amino acids. Germline V gene lookup returns CDR1 LNHDA and CDR2 SQIVND (reference sequence). For the CDR3, the DNA is TGTGCCAGCCGACAGGGACCCTCTGGGGCCAACGTCCTGACTTTC. As protein: CASRQGPSGANVLTF.

The chain recombines TRBV6-2 or TRBV6-3 with TRBJ2-7; tentative D call: TRBD1 (6 bases). Germline V lookup: CDR1 MNHEY, CDR2 SVGEGT. V was trimmed by 5 bases and J by 2 bases, leaving 10 bases between them. The CDR3 loop spans 13 amino acids. CDR3 sequence reads: CASSPTGPYEQYF. The CDR3 nucleotides read TGTGCCAGCAGTCCGACAGGTCCCTACGAGCAGTACTTC.

This sequence joins TRBV15 and TRBJ1-6, with no clear D. The germline CDR1 and CDR2 sequences are LNHNV and YYDKDF (reference sequence). The CDR3 has 14 amino acids. The V end lost 3 bases, the J end lost 0 bases, and 3 bases lay between the germline ends. CDR3 coding DNA: TGTGCCACCAGCAGGGGCTCCTATAATTCACCCCTCCACTTT. Translation: CATSRGSYNSPLHF.

This clone occurred once. This chain joins TRBV5-1 and TRBJ2-1; the match to TRBD2 covers 10 bases. CDR1 and CDR2 (germline): SGHRS, YFSETQ. With V trimmed by 4 bases and J by 3 bases, 4 bases remained unmatched. This CDR3 comprises 15 residues. The chain's CDR3 is CASSPTSGHYNEQFF. In DNA form, the CDR3 reads TGCGCCAGCAGCCCGACTAGCGGGCACTACAATGAGCAGTTCTTC.

This chain joins TRBV6-4 and TRBJ2-3; 10 nucleotides agree with TRBD2. Germline V gene lookup returns CDR1 MRHNA and CDR2 SNTAGT. This CDR3 has 14 residues. J lost 4 bases, V lost 6 bases, and 4 bases had no gene match. CDR3 bases: TGTGCCAGCAGCCCTAGCGGGGGTGCAGATACGCAGTATTTT. The encoded protein is CASSPSGGADTQYF.